The 30 T cell receptor beta chains given below trace back to one sample, sequenced in a study of T cell repertoires in cytomegalovirus infection. TCRdb re-derived calls from the reads in MiXCR, one entry per CDR3 protein. The sample lists some 940,000 distinct CDR3 sequences; around 31% were seen once. The antigens for these receptors are not known. Here the sequenced sample was cultured CD8+ T cells from PBMCs, taken from culture after CMV antigen stimulation. The receptors come from a human donor in good health (CMV status not recorded). Some clones in this sample may be carry-over from other donors' samples.

V and J are TRBV6-1 and TRBJ1-2; D gene ambiguous. The CDR3 spans 14 residues. V was pared by 5 bases and J by 3 bases, with 13 bases between. The germline V gene has CDR1 MNHNS and CDR2 SASEGT. The CDR3 region is CASSFLPGDYGYTF. The CDR3 nucleotides are TGTGCCAGCAGTTTTCTACCGGGAGACTATGGCTACACCTTC.

This clonotype was seen more than once but under ten times. CDR3 coding DNA: TGCGCCAGCAGCCCCGGGATCGATAGCTCCTACGAGCAGTACGTC. It is translated as CASSPGIDSSYEQYV. V usage is TRBV4-1 and J usage is TRBJ2-7; a weak D match, TRBD2 (5 bases). Germline V gives CDR1 MGHRA, CDR2 YSYEKL. The V gene lost 4 bases and the J gene lost 0 bases, with 13 bases spanning the gap. This CDR3 contains 15 residues.

The rearrangement uses TRBV27 and TRBJ2-7; 7 bases are shared with TRBD1. Losses at the gene ends were 3 bases for V and 0 bases for J; bases not matched to a gene: 8. The CDR3 runs 16 residues. CDR1 is MNHEY, CDR2 SMNVEV, per germline (reference sequence). CDR3 bases: TGTGCCAGCAGTTTGGATGGGGACAGCCACTCCTACGAGCAGTACGTC. Amino acid sequence: CASSLDGDSHSYEQYV.

About this clonotype itself: This may be a read error, as it is one base from a much larger clone. The J gene is TRBJ2-3, the V gene TRBV27; 7 positions match TRBD2. This CDR3 contains 14 residues. After removal of 4 bases from V and 2 bases from J, the junction contained 3 bases not matched to a gene. The germline CDR1 and CDR2 sequences are MNHEY and SMNVEV (reference sequence). The CDR3 DNA sequence: TGTGCCAGCAGTTGGGGGGGACCCACAGATACGCAGTATTTT. Encoded protein: CASSWGGPTDTQYF.

On this clonotype itself: The junction and the germline gene differ at one end; a read error may be behind it. This chain joins TRBV27 and TRBJ2-5; D assignment may be TRBD1 or TRBD2 (6 bases each). There are 15 residues in the CDR3. CDR1 is MNHEY, CDR2 SMNVEV, per germline (reference sequence). CDR3 in amino acids: CTSSLEGQGQETQYF. The DNA of the CDR3 is TGTACCAGCAGTTTGGAGGGACAAGGTCAAGAGACCCAGTACTTC.

The V call is TRBV12-3 or TRBV12-4, the J call TRBJ2-1, with 12 nucleotides matching TRBD2. J gave up 9 bases and V 5 bases, and 14 bases lay outside the gene matches. The CDR3 length is 17 residues. CDR3 sequence reads: CASSPLRASGGAAEQFF. The CDR3 coding sequence is TGTGCCAGCAGTCCCCTCCGGGCTAGCGGGGGGGCGGCTGAGCAGTTCTTC.

In nucleotides, the CDR3 is TGTGCCAGTAGTCGCGATATCGAATATGGCTACACCTTC. It is translated as CASSRDIEYGYTF. V usage is TRBV19 and J usage is TRBJ1-2; the D is unclear. The V end lost 5 bases, the J end lost 5 bases, and 12 bases lay between the germline ends. Germline V gene lookup returns CDR1 LNHDA and CDR2 SQIVND (reference sequence). The CDR3 spans 13 residues.

This chain links TRBV20-1 with TRBJ2-7, with D maybe TRBD2 (7 bases). This CDR3 is built from 15 residues. The germline gives CDR1 DFQATT, CDR2 SNEGSKA (reference sequence). The V gene lost 0 bases and the J gene lost 4 bases, with 16 bases spanning the gap. The CDR3 loop is CSARDMGGRRYEQYF. The CDR3 DNA follows: TGCAGTGCTAGAGATATGGGGGGGCGTCGGTACGAGCAGTACTTC.

The chain combines TRBV6-6 with TRBJ2-7, with 7 nucleotides matching TRBD1. From germline, CDR1 is MNHNY and CDR2 SVGAGI (reference sequence). J lost 5 bases, V lost 9 bases, and 4 bases had no gene match. The CDR3 loop spans 11 amino acids. CDR3 coding DNA: TGTGCCAGTTCCACAGGGGACGAGCAGTACGTC. As protein: CASSTGDEQYV.

The sample holds a few counts of this clonotype. V and J are TRBV28 and TRBJ1-1; no clear D. Per germline, CDR1 MDHEN and CDR2 SYDVKM. This CDR3 is built from 13 residues. The germline V and J ends were trimmed by 4 bases and 7 bases, with 13 bases remaining between them. CDR3: CASSSTVENEAFF. CDR3 DNA sequence: TGTGCCAGCAGTTCGACGGTAGAGAATGAAGCTTTCTTT.

This clonotype occurred a few times. V usage is TRBV20-1 and J usage is TRBJ1-5, with TRBD1 matching 7 bases. Germline values: CDR1 DFQATT, CDR2 SNEGSKA (reference sequence). Unmatched junction bases numbered 6, after V lost 0 bases and J lost 7 bases. This CDR3 has 14 amino acids. The CDR3 region is CSAREGRGGQPQHF. The CDR3, as DNA: TGCAGTGCTAGAGAGGGCAGGGGGGGGCAGCCCCAGCATTTT.

This rearrangement joins TRBV7-6 to TRBJ2-7; D perhaps matches TRBD1 (6 bases). CDR3 size: 15 residues. V was pared by 4 bases and J by 2 bases, with 15 bases between. Germline V gene sequence: CDR1 SGHVS, CDR2 FNYEAQ. The chain's CDR3 is CASSSRDTDPYEQYF. Here the CDR3 DNA reads TGTGCCAGCAGCTCCCGGGACACGGATCCCTACGAGCAGTACTTC.

V gene TRBV5-5 combines with J gene TRBJ1-3; 8 bases agree with TRBD1. Germline V CDR1 and CDR2: SGHKS, YYEKEE (reference sequence). This CDR3 spans 16 amino acids. The ends lost 1 base at V and 3 bases at J; junction bases unmatched: 6. The CDR3 region is CASSLTRTGLGNTIYF. CDR3 nucleotide sequence: TGTGCCAGCAGCTTGACGAGGACAGGGCTTGGAAACACCATATATTTT.

The table lists this clonotype with many counts. The chain uses TRBV11-2 and TRBJ1-2, with D possibly TRBD1 on 6 matching bases. The CDR3 totals 15 residues. V was pared by 2 bases and J by 4 bases, with 14 bases between. CDR1 is SGHAT, CDR2 FQNNGV, per germline. The CDR3: CASSLRQDLLYGYTF. CDR3 sequence (DNA): TGTGCCAGCAGCTTAAGACAGGACCTCCTCTATGGCTACACCTTC.

In the case of this clonotype: Compared with germline, one end of the junction differs, possibly owing to a read error. The chain recombines TRBV7-6 with TRBJ2-2; weak D call: TRBD2 (7 bases). CDR1 is SGHVS, CDR2 FNYEAQ, per germline. The CDR3 consists of 15 residues. The CDR3 loop reads CASSKGGSSTGELFF. In nucleotides, the CDR3 is TGTGCTAGCAGCAAGGGGGGGAGTTCGACCGGGGAGCTGTTTTTT.

Turning to this clonotype: A much larger clone lies a single base off, so this may be a read error. The gene calls are TRBV7-2 and TRBJ2-5; 7 bases align to TRBD2. Germline V gives CDR1 SGHTA, CDR2 FQGNSA. The CDR3 is made up of 13 amino acids. V trimming: 8 bases; J trimming: 4 bases; junction bases outside the gene matches: 7. The CDR3 loop reads CASQRGGGETQYF. CDR3 DNA sequence: TGTGCCAGCCAGAGGGGCGGGGGAGAGACCCAGTACTTC.

The V and J genes are TRBV10-3 and TRBJ1-1; possibly TRBD1 for D (5 bases). Trimming pared 4 bases from V and 3 bases from J, leaving 12 bases between. Per germline, CDR1 ENHRY and CDR2 SYGVKD. The CDR3 covers 14 residues. The CDR3 sequence is CAISVGGSDTEAFF. CDR3 nucleotides: TGTGCCATCAGTGTTGGGGGGTCCGACACTGAAGCTTTCTTT.

The CDR3 DNA follows: TGTGCCACCAGTTCCCTACGCGGGGGGAAAAACACCGGGGAGCTGTTTTTT. Amino acid sequence: CATSSLRGGKNTGELFF. The chain joins TRBV24-1 to TRBJ2-2, with 8 positions matching TRBD2. The CDR3 covers 17 residues. Per germline, CDR1 KGHDR and CDR2 SFDVKD. V was pared by 6 bases and J by 2 bases, with 10 bases of the junction left unmatched.

J is TRBJ2-5 and V is TRBV27, with a weak D call TRBD2 (5 bases). This CDR3 has 17 amino acids. Trimming removed 4 bases at V and 1 base at J, with 19 bases between. Germline values: CDR1 MNHEY, CDR2 SMNVEV (reference sequence). The DNA of the CDR3 is TGTGCCAGCAGTTCGGGCTCGGGGTTCCCGATCCAAGAGACCCAGTACTTC. Translation: CASSSGSGFPIQETQYF.

The DNA for the CDR3 is TGTGCCAGCAGCCTGACGGACGGTTATCAGCCCCAGCATTTT. Its translation is CASSLTDGYQPQHF. This chain joins TRBV6-6 and TRBJ1-5; D gene uncertain. Germline assignment: CDR1 MNHNY and CDR2 SVGAGI (reference sequence). The length of the CDR3 is 14 residues. The ends were cut back, 6 bases at V and 5 bases at J, with 14 bases in the middle.

This clonotype was counted a few times. J is TRBJ1-2 and V is TRBV10-3; D ambiguous. The CDR3 is 11 amino acids. Germline V CDR1 and CDR2: ENHRY, SYGVKD. Trimming left V 10 bases short and J 5 bases short, with 11 bases between. CDR3 in amino acids: CATRQPYGYTF. CDR3 in DNA: TGTGCCACCCGTCAACCGTATGGCTACACCTTC.

The V gene is TRBV5-8, the J gene TRBJ1-1; D not certain. V shed 4 bases and J shed 6 bases, with 10 bases lying between them. CDR1 and CDR2 (germline): SGHTS, YDEGEE. The length of the CDR3 is 12 residues. CDR3 residues: CASSPTSPEAFF. The CDR3 region has the DNA TGTGCCAGCAGCCCGACCTCTCCTGAAGCTTTCTTT.

The rearrangement uses TRBV27 and TRBJ1-5, with unresolved D. CDR1 is MNHEY and CDR2 is SMNVEV in the germline V gene (reference sequence). The CDR3 loop spans 15 amino acids. Between the trimmed V and J ends, which lost 3 bases and 3 bases, there was a span of 12 bases. CDR3 sequence: CASSLEWGYNQPQHF. Here the CDR3 DNA reads TGTGCCAGCAGTTTGGAGTGGGGATACAATCAGCCCCAGCATTTT.

This clonotype was seen a few times. The rearrangement joins TRBV7-9 to TRBJ2-4; 7 bases are a match to TRBD1. The CDR3 length is 13 residues. Germline loops: CDR1 SEHNR, CDR2 FQNEAQ (reference sequence). Trimming took 6 bases from V and 8 from J; bases not matched to a gene: 7. CDR3 protein: CASRSKQGHIQYF. The CDR3 coding sequence is TGTGCCAGCAGGTCTAAACAGGGGCACATTCAGTACTTC.

There are many counts of this clonotype. The genes are TRBV6-6 and TRBJ1-1; the D gene is possibly TRBD1 (5 bases). Trimming shortened V by 2 bases and J by 4 bases, and 11 bases separated the two germline ends. CDR1 MNHNY and CDR2 SVGAGI come from the germline V gene (reference sequence). The CDR3 runs to 14 residues. CDR3 residues: CASSYRGAVTEAFF. Written as DNA, the CDR3 is TGTGCCAGCAGTTACCGAGGGGCGGTCACTGAAGCTTTCTTT.

The chain is built from TRBV6-1 and TRBJ2-7, with D unresolved. V lost 2 bases, J lost 0 bases, and 2 bases lay in between. CDR1 is MNHNS, CDR2 SASEGT, per germline. The CDR3 is 12 amino acids. Here the CDR3 DNA reads TGTGCCAGCAGTGAACCCTCCTACGAGCAGTACGTC. It specifies CASSEPSYEQYV.

This clonotype was counted a few times. The chain employs TRBV7-3 and TRBJ1-2; possibly TRBD1 for D (5 bases). The germline gives CDR1 SGHTA, CDR2 FQGTGA. V dropped 5 bases and J dropped 3 bases, with 25 bases sitting between them. This CDR3 is built from 18 residues. Written as DNA, the CDR3 is TGTGCCAGCAGCCCAGAGATCGACAGAGGAGGGTTGTACTATGGCTACACCTTC. Residues: CASSPEIDRGGLYYGYTF.

This clonotype turned up a few times. The chain has TRBV20-1 and TRBJ2-1, with 10 bases fitting TRBD2. V lost 1 base to trimming and J lost 7 bases; unmatched junction nucleotides: 7. This CDR3 region has 15 residues. Germline CDR1 reads DFQATT; CDR2 reads SNEGSKA (reference sequence). CDR3 in DNA: TGCAGTGCTAGAGCCCCCAGCGGGGGGGCAAATGAGCAGTTCTTC. As protein: CSARAPSGGANEQFF.

The table lists this clonotype with a few counts. This rearrangement joins TRBV27 to TRBJ1-2; D remains ambiguous. This CDR3 contains 14 residues. V lost 3 bases and J lost 10, with 18 bases in between. Germline CDR1 and CDR2: MNHEY and SMNVEV (reference sequence). CDR3 protein: CASSFSPRSSDYTF. The CDR3 region has the DNA TGTGCCAGCAGTTTTTCGCCCAGGAGCTCGGACTACACCTTC.

This clonotype was detected only a few times. This chain connects TRBV27 to TRBJ2-6, with D unresolved. Germline V gives CDR1 MNHEY, CDR2 SMNVEV (reference sequence). Trimming shortened V by 4 bases and J by 4 bases, and 23 bases separated the two germline ends. This CDR3 spans 19 amino acids. The CDR3 DNA reads as TGTGCCAGCAGTTCCGCCATACGTTACTTATTAGTCGGGGCCAACGTCCTGACTTTC. Its protein product is CASSSAIRYLLVGANVLTF.